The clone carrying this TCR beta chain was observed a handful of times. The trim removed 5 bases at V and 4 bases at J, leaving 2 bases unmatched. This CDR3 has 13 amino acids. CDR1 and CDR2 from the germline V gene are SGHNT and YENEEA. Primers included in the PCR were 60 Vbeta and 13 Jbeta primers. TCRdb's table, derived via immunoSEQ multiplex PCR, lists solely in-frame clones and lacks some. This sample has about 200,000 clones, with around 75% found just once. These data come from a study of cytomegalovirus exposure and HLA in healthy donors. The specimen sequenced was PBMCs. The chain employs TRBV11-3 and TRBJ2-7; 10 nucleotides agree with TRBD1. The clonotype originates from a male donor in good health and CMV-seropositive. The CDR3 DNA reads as TGTGCCAGCAGCCCGGGACAGGGGTACGAGCAGTACTTC. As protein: CASSPGQGYEQYF. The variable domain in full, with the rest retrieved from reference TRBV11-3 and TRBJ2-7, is EAGVVQSPRYKIIEKKQPVAFWCNPISGHNTLYWYLQNLGQGPELLIRYENEEAVDDSQLPKDRFSAERLKGVDSTLKIQPAELGDSAVYLCASSPGQGYEQYFGPGTRLTVT.